A selection of T cell receptor beta chains follows, all from one sample in a study of cytomegalovirus exposure and HLA in healthy donors. Assay used: immunoSEQ multiplex PCR; TCRdb lists only in-frame clones, some missing. The table lists some 120,000 clones, around 79% of them singletons. The sample taken for sequencing was PBMCs. The receptors come from a woman between 40 and 50 years old in good health and CMV-seronegative. Both conserved end residues are part of each CDR3. A D gene is named only where the DNA matches it firmly. Clone size, where shown, is once, few, many, or a class for clones that have expanded.

>TRBJ2-1|TRBV7-2|-|-
TGTGCCAGCAGCTTAGCGGGCTTAAACAATGAGCAGTTCTTC
CASSLAGLNNEQFF
>TRBJ2-1|TRBV27|-|-
TGTGCCAGCAGTTTATACGGCGGTGAGCAGTTCTTC
CASSLYGGEQFF
>TRBJ2-7|TRBV5-1|TRBD2|-
TGCGCCAGCAGCTTGGAGGTAGCGGGAGGGTCGGGGGAGCAGTACTTC
CASSLEVAGGSGEQYF
>TRBJ2-1|TRBV7-8|-|few
TGTGCCAGCAGCCGGGGACGGACTACGGACAATGAGCAGTTCTTC
CASSRGRTTDNEQFF
>TRBJ1-1|TRBV7-2|-|-
TGTGCCAGCAGTTACGAGACAAGGGAAGCTTTCTTT
CASSYETREAFF
>TRBJ2-7|TRBV27|-|few
TGTGCCAGCAGTCAATTTTTCGCTAGATCGTCCTACGAGCAGTACTTC
CASSQFFARSSYEQYF
>TRBJ2-3|TRBV11-2|-|-
TGTGCCAGCAGCCAAGGGGCTAGCGGCACAGATACGCAGTATTTT
CASSQGASGTDTQYF
>TRBJ1-2|TRBV29-1|TRBD1|-
TGCAGCGTCGTTACCGGGACAGGGGGCAATGGCTACACCTTC
CSVVTGTGGNGYTF
>TRBJ1-4|TRBV6-1|-|-
TGTGCCAGCAGTCAAACCCGGGGGGAACTGTTTTTT
CASSQTRGELFF
>TRBJ2-7|TRBV19|-|few
TGTGCCAGTAGTATAGCAGACGAGCAGTACTTC
CASSIADEQYF
>TRBJ2-1|TRBV9|TRBD2|-
TGTGCCAGCAGCGTAGCTAGCGGAGCCTCCTACAATGAGCAGTTCTTC
CASSVASGASYNEQFF
>TRBJ2-7|TRBV28|-|-
TGTGCCAGCACCAGAGGGCCCCATCTCCGGCTGGGCTACGAGCAGTACTTC
CASTRGPHLRLGYEQYF
>TRBJ1-6|TRBV28|-|once
TGTGCCAGCAACAGGGATCCGAATTCACCCCTCCACTTT
CASNRDPNSPLHF
>TRBJ2-5|TRBV7-2|TRBD1|-
TGTGCCAGCAGCTATGGGACAGCGGCCGGGGAGACCCAGTACTTC
CASSYGTAAGETQYF
>TRBJ2-2|TRBV18|TRBD1|-
TGTGCCAGCTCCGGGACAGGGAACACCGGGGAGCTGTTTTTT
CASSGTGNTGELFF
>TRBJ1-1|TRBV27|-|-
TGTGCCAGCAGTTTTCTTCCGACAGGCTCGCTCACTGAAGCTTTCTTT
CASSFLPTGSLTEAFF
>TRBJ1-2|TRBV7-2|TRBD1|-
TGTGCCAGCAGCAGTTATACAGGGGGGTATGGCTACACCTTC
CASSSYTGGYGYTF
>TRBJ2-3|TRBV9|TRBD2|-
TGTGCCAGCAGCTATGGGGCTAGCGGGAGTTTAACAGATACGCAGTATTTT
CASSYGASGSLTDTQYF
>TRBJ2-5|TRBV10-1|-|-
TGCGCCAGCGGAGACGGGGAAGAGACCCAGTACTTC
CASGDGEETQYF
>TRBJ2-7|TRBV19|TRBD1|-
TGTGCCAGTAGTAGCGGACAGGGTGTTACCTACGAGCAGTACTTC
CASSSGQGVTYEQYF
>TRBJ2-1|TRBV28|TRBD2|few
TGTGCCAGCAAATTTAGCGGGGGCAATGAGCAGTTCTTC
CASKFSGGNEQFF
>TRBJ2-1|TRBV11-2|-|-
TGTGCCAGCAAGGAGGGAAGGAACTACAATGAGCAGTTCTTC
CASKEGRNYNEQFF
>TRBJ1-5|TRBV28|-|-
TGTGCCAGCAGTCCCACGACAGGCCAAAGGCAGCCCCAGCATTTT
CASSPTTGQRQPQHF
>TRBJ2-7|TRBV7-9|-|-
TGTTCCAGCAGCCGGGAGTACGAGCAGTACTTC
CSSSREYEQYF
>TRBJ1-2|TRBV28|-|-
TGTGCCAGCAGTTTTCGGGGAGCCTATGGCTACACCTTC
CASSFRGAYGYTF
>TRBJ2-3|TRBV5-1|TRBD2|-
TGCGCCAGCAGCGGACCGGGACTAGTTACAGATACGCAGTATTTT
CASSGPGLVTDTQYF
>TRBJ1-3|TRBV2|-|-
TGTGCCAGCAGTGAATTGGAGGTTCGCTCTGGAAACACCATATATTTT
CASSELEVRSGNTIYF
>TRBJ1-3|TRBV5-1|-|-
TGCGCCAGCAGCGGTAACTCCGGGGGAAACACCATATATTTT
CASSGNSGGNTIYF
>TRBJ2-7|TRBV4-2|-|few
TGTGCCAGCAGCCAAGCGGAGAGTTCTACGTTGGAGCAGTACTTC
CASSQAESSTLEQYF
>TRBJ1-5|TRBV9|-|-
TGTGCCAGCAGCGTAGCTGGGCAGGGTAGCAATCAGCCCCAGCATTTT
CASSVAGQGSNQPQHF
>TRBJ2-5|TRBV6-4|TRBD2|-
TGTGCCAGCTCCCGGGGAGCGGGAGATTTAGAGACCCAGTACTTC
CASSRGAGDLETQYF
>TRBJ1-4|TRBV28|TRBD1|few
TGTGCCAGCAGTTGGCCAGGGACAGGCCAAGGGGAACTGTTTTTT
CASSWPGTGQGELFF
>TRBJ2-4|TRBV19|TRBD1|-
TGTGCCAGTAGTACCGCCGGACAGGGGGTAAACAGTCAGTACTTC
CASSTAGQGVNSQYF
>TRBJ2-7|TRBV7-6|-|-
TGTGCCAGCAGCTTAGGGAGTGGAGAGCAGTACTTC
CASSLGSGEQYF
>TRBJ2-1|TRBV9|-|-
TGTGCCAGCAGCGCCCATGGGAGGACCATATGGGATGAGCAGTTCTTC
CASSAHGRTIWDEQFF
>TRBJ1-1|TRBV7-9|-|once
TGTTCCAGCAGCTACAGGGACATTGAAGCTTTCTTT
CSSSYRDIEAFF
>TRBJ2-6|TRBV27|TRBD1|few
TGTGCCAGCACCCCTGGAATGGTCTGGGGGACAGGGCGGTCTGGGGCCAACGGCCTGACTTTC
CASTPGMVWGTGRSGANGLTF
>TRBJ2-7|TRBV7-6|-|-
TGTGCCAGCAGCCTCCGGGGCTCCTACGAGCAGTACTTC
CASSLRGSYEQYF
>TRBJ2-7|TRBV29-1|-|-
TGCAGCGTAGTCCGGGACACCGGCTCCTACGAGCAGTACTTC
CSVVRDTGSYEQYF
>TRBJ2-4|TRBV7-9|TRBD1|few
TGTGCCAGCAGCTTGGCAGGACAGGGTAGGGACAAAAACATTCAGTACTTC
CASSLAGQGRDKNIQYF
>TRBJ2-1|TRBV28|TRBD2|-
TGTGCCAGCAGCTTAGCGGGAGGGCCGCATGAGCAGTTCTTC
CASSLAGGPHEQFF
>TRBJ2-6|TRBV2|-|-
TGTGCCAGCAGTCAAGGCTCTGGGGCCAACGGCCTGACTTTC
CASSQGSGANGLTF
>TRBJ2-7|TRBV27|TRBD1|-
TGTGCCAGCAGTTTATACGGCAGGGGGCGAGGTCGATACGAGCAGTACTTC
CASSLYGRGRGRYEQYF
>TRBJ1-5|TRBV7-9|-|-
TGTGCCAGCAGCTTACAGGGTCGGGATCAGCCCCAGCATTTT
CASSLQGRDQPQHF
>TRBJ2-7|TRBV15|TRBD2|-
TGTGCCACCAGCAGAAACCTTGGGACTAGCGGGAGGAACGAGCAGTACTTC
CATSRNLGTSGRNEQYF
>TRBJ2-7|TRBV28|TRBD2|-
TGTGCCAGCAGTTTATTGGCGGGGGGTTACTACTTC
CASSLLAGGYYF
>TRBJ1-6|TRBV7-9|TRBD1|-
TGTGCCAGCAGCTTCTGGACAGGAGTCCCTGAGAGCTCACCCCTCCACTTT
CASSFWTGVPESSPLHF
>TRBJ1-5|TRBV7-2|-|-
TGTGCCAGCAGCTTAGGGGCACTCCAGCCCCAGCATTTT
CASSLGALQPQHF
>TRBJ2-3|TRBV11-2|-|few
TGTGCCAGCAGCTTAGATCCGGGTTTCGTGAGTCAGTATTTT
CASSLDPGFVSQYF
>TRBJ2-1|TRBV9|TRBD2|-
TGTGCCAGCAGCGTACGGGGGGGGAATGAGCAGTTCTTC
CASSVRGGNEQFF